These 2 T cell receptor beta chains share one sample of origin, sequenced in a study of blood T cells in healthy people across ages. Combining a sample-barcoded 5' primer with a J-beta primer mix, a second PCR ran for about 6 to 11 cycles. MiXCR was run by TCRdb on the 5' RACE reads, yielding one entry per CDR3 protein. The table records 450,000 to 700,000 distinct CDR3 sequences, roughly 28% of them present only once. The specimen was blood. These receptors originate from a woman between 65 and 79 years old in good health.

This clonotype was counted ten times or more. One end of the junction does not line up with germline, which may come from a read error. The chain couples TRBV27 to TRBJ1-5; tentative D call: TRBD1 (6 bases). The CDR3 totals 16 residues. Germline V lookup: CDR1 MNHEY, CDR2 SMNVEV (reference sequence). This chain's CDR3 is CASSPHSGTPNRPQHF. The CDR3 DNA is TGTGCCAGCAGTCCCCACTCCGGGACACCGAATCGGCCCCAGCATTTT.

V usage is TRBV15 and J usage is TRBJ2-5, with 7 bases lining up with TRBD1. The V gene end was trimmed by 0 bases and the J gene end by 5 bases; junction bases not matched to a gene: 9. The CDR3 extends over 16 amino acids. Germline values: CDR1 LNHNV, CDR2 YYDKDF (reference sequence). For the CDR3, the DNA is TGTGCCACCAGCAGAGATCGAGAGGGGGCAGGGGAGACCCAGTACTTC. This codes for CATSRDREGAGETQYF.